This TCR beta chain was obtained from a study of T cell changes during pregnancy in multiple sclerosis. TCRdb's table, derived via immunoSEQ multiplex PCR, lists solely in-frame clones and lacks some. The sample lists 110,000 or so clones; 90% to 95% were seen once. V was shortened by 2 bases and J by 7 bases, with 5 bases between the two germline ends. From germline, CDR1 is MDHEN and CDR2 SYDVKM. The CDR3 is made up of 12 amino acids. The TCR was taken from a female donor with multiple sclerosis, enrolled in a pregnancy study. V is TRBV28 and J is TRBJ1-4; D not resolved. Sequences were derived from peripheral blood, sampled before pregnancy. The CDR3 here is CASSLRAEKLFF. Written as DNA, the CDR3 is TGTGCCAGCAGTTTACGCGCTGAAAAACTGTTTTTT.